These 21 T cell receptor beta chains came from one sample sequenced in a study of blood T cells in healthy people across ages. Alongside a J-beta primer mix, a sample-barcoded 5' primer served in a second PCR lasting roughly 6 to 11 cycles. Each CDR3 protein gets one entry after TCRdb re-called the 5' RACE reads with MiXCR. The data show about 570,000 distinct CDR3 sequences, 27% seen once. Material: blood. The receptors here all came from a woman aged 65 to 85 in good health.

The DNA for the CDR3 is TGCGCCAGCAGCTTTGCGACGGGGGGCTCCTACAATGAGCAGTTCTTC. Protein product: CASSFATGGSYNEQFF. J is TRBJ2-1 and V is TRBV5-1; 7 bases fit TRBD2. The CDR3 totals 16 residues. Trimming took 2 bases from V and 0 from J; bases not matched to a gene: 5. Germline V gives CDR1 SGHRS, CDR2 YFSETQ.

The table lists this clonotype with a few counts. The V gene is TRBV20-1, the J gene TRBJ1-5, with 8 nucleotides matching TRBD1. The J segment lost 2 bases and the V segment lost 6 bases, leaving 3 bases of the junction unmatched. The CDR3 is 13 residues long. CDR1 DFQATT and CDR2 SNEGSKA come from the germline V gene (reference sequence). CDR3 sequence (DNA): TGCAGTGCGAAGGGACAGGGCAATCAGCCCCAGCATTTT. Protein sequence: CSAKGQGNQPQHF.

In its sample, this clonotype was seen a few times. The chain employs TRBV5-6 and TRBJ2-3; no definite D call. The CDR3 runs to 12 residues. Germline V gene lookup returns CDR1 SGHDT and CDR2 YYEEEE. Trimming pared 3 bases from V and 4 bases from J, leaving 6 bases between. CDR3 coding DNA: TGTGCCAGCAGCTCATACCCAGATACGCAGTATTTT. This encodes CASSSYPDTQYF.

This chain joins TRBV11-2 and TRBJ2-3; the D is unclear. Germline loops: CDR1 SGHAT, CDR2 FQNNGV. The CDR3 totals 13 residues. Trimming cost V 3 bases and J 6 bases, with 10 bases left between them. The CDR3 region is CASSFRPEDTQYF. CDR3 DNA: TGTGCCAGCAGCTTCCGCCCGGAGGATACGCAGTATTTT.

The V call is TRBV29-1, the J call TRBJ1-4; no firm D call. Trimming stripped 0 bases from V and 9 bases from J, with 5 bases between. Germline V gives CDR1 SQVTM, CDR2 ANQGSEA. The CDR3 loop spans 11 amino acids. CDR3 in DNA: TGCAGCGTTGAAGACAAGAAAAAACTGTTTTTT. Its translation: CSVEDKKKLFF.

The chain recombines TRBV14 with TRBJ2-1; perhaps TRBD2 as D (7 bases). Germline values: CDR1 SGHDN, CDR2 FVKESK. Trimming cost V 2 bases and J 5 bases, with 16 bases left between them. This CDR3 has 16 residues. The CDR3 DNA reads as TGTGCCAGCAGCCAACCCCTAGGGGGGGGGAACAATGAGCAGTTCTTC. It translates to CASSQPLGGGNNEQFF. Complete variable domain (other parts from reference TRBV14 and TRBJ2-1): EAGVTQFPSHSVIEKGQTVTLRCDPISGHDNLYWYRRVMGKEIKFLLHFVKESKQDESGMPNNRFLAERTGGTYSTLKVQPAELEDSGVYFCASSQPLGGGNNEQFFGPGTRLTVL.

The rearrangement joins TRBV6-6 to TRBJ2-1; 9 nucleotides line up with TRBD2. Germline CDR1 and CDR2: MNHNY and SVGAGI (reference sequence). The CDR3 runs to 13 residues. V was pared by 6 bases and J by 9 bases, with 6 bases of the junction left unmatched. CDR3 amino acids: CASRVASGVEQFF. DNA of the CDR3: TGTGCCAGCAGGGTGGCTAGCGGGGTTGAGCAGTTCTTC.

This clonotype was seen more than once but under ten times. J is TRBJ2-4 and V is TRBV11-3; no clear D. The germline CDR1 and CDR2 sequences are SGHNT and YENEEA. The V end lost 0 bases, the J end lost 6 bases, and 12 bases lay between the germline ends. The CDR3 consists of 15 residues. The DNA of the CDR3 is TGTGCCAGCAGCTTAGATGAGACCGACGGAAACATTCAGTACTTC. This encodes CASSLDETDGNIQYF.

The chain combines TRBV6-6 with TRBJ1-2; D uncertain. The germline V and J ends were trimmed by 2 bases and 3 bases, with 7 bases remaining between them. This CDR3 has 13 amino acids. Per the germline V gene, CDR1 is MNHNY and CDR2 is SVGAGI (reference sequence). Here the CDR3 DNA reads TGTGCCAGCAGTTACGGGCAGGACTATGGCTACACCTTC. It codes for CASSYGQDYGYTF.

This clonotype was counted only a few times. V gene TRBV29-1 combines with J gene TRBJ2-3; 10 positions match TRBD2. This CDR3 has 15 amino acids. Germline V gene data show CDR1 as SQVTM and CDR2 as ANQGSEA. Trimming at V came to 4 bases and at J to 0 bases, leaving 4 bases not matched to a gene. DNA for the CDR3: TGCAGCGTTGGTCTAGCGGGGGCCAGCACAGATACGCAGTATTTT. Its translation is CSVGLAGASTDTQYF.

Note on this clonotype: One junction end disagrees with the germline gene, perhaps due to a read error. J is TRBJ2-3 and V is TRBV5-1; the D gene is possibly TRBD2 (6 bases). Germline CDR1 reads SGHRS; CDR2 reads YFSETQ. This CDR3 has 15 amino acids. The CDR3 here is CASSRDSRGADAQYF. DNA of the CDR3: TGCGCCAGCAGCCGGGACTCCCGAGGCGCAGATGCGCAGTATTTT.

V and J are TRBV6-2 or TRBV6-3 and TRBJ1-2; D is undetermined. The germline V gene has CDR1 MNHEY and CDR2 SVGEGT. This CDR3 has 12 residues. Trimming took 7 bases from V and 6 from J, leaving 12 bases between them. CDR3 DNA sequence: TGTGCCAGCAATACAAGGGCAGATGGCTACACCTTC. It yields the protein CASNTRADGYTF.

The chain combines TRBV7-8 with TRBJ2-3; D may match TRBD1 or TRBD2 (5 bases each). V lost 4 bases and J lost 8, with 13 bases in between. This CDR3 is 13 amino acids long. CDR1 and CDR2 (germline): SGHVS, FQNEAQ. This CDR3 is CASSSNYGGTQYF. In DNA form, the CDR3 reads TGTGCCAGCAGCTCGAACTATGGGGGTACGCAGTATTTT.

This clonotype has more than one count but fewer than ten. The V gene is TRBV7-8, the J gene TRBJ2-6; D is ambiguous. This CDR3 is 16 amino acids long. Per the germline V gene, CDR1 is SGHVS and CDR2 is FQNEAQ. V lost 1 base and J 4 bases, leaving 11 bases between the germline ends. The CDR3 region is CASSLGPPGGANVLTF. As DNA, the CDR3 is TGTGCCAGCAGCTTAGGACCACCAGGAGGGGCCAACGTCCTGACTTTC.

The chain joins TRBV7-2 to TRBJ2-3, with D hard to call. Germline V gene data show CDR1 as SGHTA and CDR2 as FQGNSA. Trimming left V 0 bases short and J 5 bases short, with 6 bases between. The CDR3 is 13 amino acids. The CDR3 loop reads CASSLAKRDTQYF. The CDR3 nucleotides read TGTGCCAGCAGCTTAGCTAAGCGAGATACGCAGTATTTT. Combining the CDR3 with reference TRBV7-2 and TRBJ2-3 gives the whole variable domain GAGVSQSPSNKVTEKGKDVELRCDPISGHTALYWYRQSLGQGLEFLIYFQGNSAPDKSGLPSDRFSAERTGGSVSTLTIQRTQQEDSAVYLCASSLAKRDTQYFGPGTRLTVL.

This clonotype was seen a few times. The V and J genes are TRBV6-1 and TRBJ1-2, with D unresolved. This CDR3 contains 12 residues. CDR1 and CDR2 from the germline V gene are MNHNS and SASEGT. V was clipped by 6 bases and J by 8 bases, with 13 bases between them. CDR3 DNA sequence: TGTGCCAGCAGGCAGGCTATTGAGGGCTACACCTTC. It codes for CASRQAIEGYTF.

A few counts support this clonotype. The genes are TRBV5-6 and TRBJ2-5; D ambiguous. The CDR3 covers 13 residues. V was pared by 7 bases and J by 3 bases, with 13 bases between. Germline values: CDR1 SGHDT, CDR2 YYEEEE. Written as DNA, the CDR3 is TGTGCCAGCCAACAACAAAGAAAAGAGACCCAGTACTTC. It yields the protein CASQQQRKETQYF.

The V call is TRBV6-6, the J call TRBJ2-3, with D possibly matching TRBD1 (6 bases). This CDR3 is built from 15 residues. V gave up 6 bases and J gave up 4 bases, with 17 bases separating them. CDR1 and CDR2 (germline): MNHNY, SVGAGI (reference sequence). The CDR3 nucleotides read TGTGCCAGCAGCCACGAAGGGGGTCGTGCAGATACGCAGTATTTT. Translated: CASSHEGGRADTQYF.

This clonotype was observed many times. This sequence joins TRBV6-6 and TRBJ2-7; 8 positions agree with TRBD2. J gave up 6 bases and V 6 bases, and 13 bases lay outside the gene matches. Germline assignment: CDR1 MNHNY and CDR2 SVGAGI (reference sequence). CDR3 size: 15 residues. CDR3 sequence reads: CASRTTGTSSGEQYF. In DNA form, the CDR3 reads TGTGCCAGCAGAACAACCGGGACTAGTTCTGGCGAGCAGTACTTC.

This chain joins TRBV20-1 and TRBJ2-1; TRBD2 matches 7 bases. Germline V CDR1 and CDR2: DFQATT, SNEGSKA (reference sequence). With V trimmed by 3 bases and J by 0 bases, 2 bases remained unmatched. The CDR3 extends over 14 amino acids. As DNA, the CDR3 is TGCAGTGCTAGGAGCGGGACCTCCTACAATGAGCAGTTCTTC. It is translated as CSARSGTSYNEQFF.

V and J are TRBV20-1 and TRBJ1-4; possible D gene TRBD1, 6 bases. This CDR3 is built from 15 residues. CDR1 is DFQATT, CDR2 SNEGSKA, per germline (reference sequence). Trimming removed 0 bases from V and 8 bases from J, with 16 bases in between. CDR3 protein: CSARDNSGGREKLFF. As DNA, the CDR3 is TGCAGTGCTAGAGACAACTCGGGGGGCCGAGAAAAACTGTTTTTT.